This T cell receptor beta chain was profiled in a study of identical twins. The length of the CDR3 is 16 residues. CDR1 and CDR2 (germline): DFQATT, SNEGSKA (reference sequence). V lost 6 bases, J lost 6 bases, and 17 bases stayed unmatched. A single record per CDR3 protein comes from TCRdb applying MiXCR to the 5' RACE reads. The sample holds a few hundred thousand distinct CDR3 sequences, roughly 9.9% seen once. This clonotype was picked up a small number of times. These data also formed part of another study, on yellow fever vaccine responses in identical twins.

This TCR was recovered from a woman younger than 35 in good health. J is TRBJ2-1 and V is TRBV20-1, with 7 bases identical to TRBD2. Material: PBMCs. In DNA form, the CDR3 reads TGCAGTGCAAATACCGGGACTACATCCTACGGCAATGAGCAGTTCTTC. Protein product: CSANTGTTSYGNEQFF.